This T cell receptor (beta chain) was recorded in a study of T cells after yellow fever vaccination. TCRdb recomputed calls from the 5' RACE reads with MiXCR, one row per CDR3 protein. The table has about 340,000 distinct CDR3 sequences, under 5% seen once. This CDR3 spans 14 amino acids. Germline V lookup: CDR1 SGHVS, CDR2 FQNEAQ. After removal of 3 bases from V and 5 bases from J, the junction contained 7 bases not matched to a gene. Here the sequenced sample was PBMCs, taken 5 days after the yellow fever booster vaccination. This sequence originates from a man younger than 30 who received the YFV17D yellow fever vaccine. The chain recombines TRBV7-8 with TRBJ2-7; 7 nucleotides line up with TRBD1. The CDR3 region is CASSFRQGADEQYF. The DNA for the CDR3 is TGTGCCAGCAGCTTCAGACAGGGAGCCGACGAGCAGTACTTC.